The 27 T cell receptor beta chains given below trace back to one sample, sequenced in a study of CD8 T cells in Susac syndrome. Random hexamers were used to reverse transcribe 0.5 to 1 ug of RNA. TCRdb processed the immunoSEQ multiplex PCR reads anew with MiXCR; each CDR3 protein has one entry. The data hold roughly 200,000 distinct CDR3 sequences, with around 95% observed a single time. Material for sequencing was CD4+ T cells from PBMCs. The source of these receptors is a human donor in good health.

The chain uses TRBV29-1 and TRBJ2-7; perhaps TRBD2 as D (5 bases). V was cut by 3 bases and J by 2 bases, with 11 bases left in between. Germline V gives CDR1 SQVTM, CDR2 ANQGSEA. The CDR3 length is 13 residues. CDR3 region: CSVDRRKTYEQYF. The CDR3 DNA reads TGCAGCGTTGACAGGAGGAAAACCTACGAGCAGTACTTC.

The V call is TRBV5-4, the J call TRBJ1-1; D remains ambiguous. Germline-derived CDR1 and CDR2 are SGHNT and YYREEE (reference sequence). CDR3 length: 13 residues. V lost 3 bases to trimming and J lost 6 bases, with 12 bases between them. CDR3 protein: CASSSRSSAEAFF. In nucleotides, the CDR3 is TGTGCCAGCAGCTCGCGTTCTTCGGCTGAAGCTTTCTTT.

CDR3 in DNA: TGCAGTGCTATAATCCAGCGGGAGTATGAGCAGTTCTTC. Translated, it gives CSAIIQREYEQFF. This chain joins TRBV20-1 and TRBJ2-1, with 8 bases fitting TRBD2. V lost 4 bases to trimming and J lost 8 bases; unmatched junction nucleotides: 7. This CDR3 contains 13 residues. From germline, CDR1 is DFQATT and CDR2 SNEGSKA (reference sequence).

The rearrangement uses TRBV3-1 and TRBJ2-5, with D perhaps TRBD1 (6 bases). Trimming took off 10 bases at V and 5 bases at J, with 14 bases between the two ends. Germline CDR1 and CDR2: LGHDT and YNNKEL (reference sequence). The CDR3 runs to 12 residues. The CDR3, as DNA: TGTGCCACCTTAGGGGGTAGTGAGACCCAGTACTTC. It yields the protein CATLGGSETQYF.

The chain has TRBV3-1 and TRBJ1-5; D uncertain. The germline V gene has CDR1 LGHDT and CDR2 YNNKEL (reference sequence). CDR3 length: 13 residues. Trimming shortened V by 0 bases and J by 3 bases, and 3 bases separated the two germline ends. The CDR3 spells CASSQDPNQPQHF. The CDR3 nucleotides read TGTGCCAGCAGCCAAGATCCCAATCAGCCCCAGCATTTT.

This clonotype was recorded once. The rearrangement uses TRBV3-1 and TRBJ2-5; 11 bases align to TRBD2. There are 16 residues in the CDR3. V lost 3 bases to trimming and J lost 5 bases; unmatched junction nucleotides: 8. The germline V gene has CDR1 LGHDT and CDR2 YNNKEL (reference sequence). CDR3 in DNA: TGTGCCAGCAGCCACTGGGCACTAGCGGGAGAGGAGACCCAGTACTTC. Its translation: CASSHWALAGEETQYF.

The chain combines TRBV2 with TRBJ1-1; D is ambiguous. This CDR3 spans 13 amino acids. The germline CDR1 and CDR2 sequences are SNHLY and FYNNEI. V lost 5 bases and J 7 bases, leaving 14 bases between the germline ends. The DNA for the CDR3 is TGTGCCAGCAGTAGGGTGCAGACTAATGAAGCTTTCTTT. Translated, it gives CASSRVQTNEAFF.

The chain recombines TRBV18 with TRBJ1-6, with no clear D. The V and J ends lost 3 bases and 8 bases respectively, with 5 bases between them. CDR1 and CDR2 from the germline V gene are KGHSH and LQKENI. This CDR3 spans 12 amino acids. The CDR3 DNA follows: TGTGCCAGCTCACCCGGGGATTCACCCCTCCACTTT. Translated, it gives CASSPGDSPLHF.

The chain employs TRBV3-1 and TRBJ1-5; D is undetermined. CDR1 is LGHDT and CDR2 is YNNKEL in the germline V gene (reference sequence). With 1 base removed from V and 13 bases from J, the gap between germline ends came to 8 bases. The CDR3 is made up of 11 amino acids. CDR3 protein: CASSQAGAQHF. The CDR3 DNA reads TGTGCCAGCAGCCAAGCGGGAGCTCAGCATTTT. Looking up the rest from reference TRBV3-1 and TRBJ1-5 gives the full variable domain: DTAVSQTPKYLVTQMGNDKSIKCEQNLGHDTMYWYKQDSKKFLKIMFSYNNKELIINETVPNRFSPKSPDKAHLNLHINSLELGDSAVYFCASSQAGAQHFGDGTRLSIL.

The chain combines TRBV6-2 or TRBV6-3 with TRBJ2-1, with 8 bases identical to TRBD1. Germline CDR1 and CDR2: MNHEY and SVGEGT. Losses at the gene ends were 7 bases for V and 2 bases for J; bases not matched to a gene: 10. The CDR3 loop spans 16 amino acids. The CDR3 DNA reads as TGTGCCAGCACCTCACCCGGACAGGGCGCCTACAATGAGCAGTTCTTC. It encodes CASTSPGQGAYNEQFF.

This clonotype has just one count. As DNA, the CDR3 is TGCGCCAGCAGCACCGCATATGTCCGAGCCCAGAACACTGAAGCTTTCTTT. Encoded protein: CASSTAYVRAQNTEAFF. V and J are TRBV5-1 and TRBJ1-1; D uncertain. This CDR3 is 17 amino acids long. V was pared by 4 bases and J by 1 base, with 20 bases between. Germline V lookup: CDR1 SGHRS, CDR2 YFSETQ.

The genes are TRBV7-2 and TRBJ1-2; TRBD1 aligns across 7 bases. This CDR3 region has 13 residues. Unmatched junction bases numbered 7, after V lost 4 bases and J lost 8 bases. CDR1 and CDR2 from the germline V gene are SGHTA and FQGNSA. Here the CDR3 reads CASSSDRAGGYTF. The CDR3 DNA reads TGTGCCAGCAGCTCAGACAGGGCCGGGGGCTACACCTTC.

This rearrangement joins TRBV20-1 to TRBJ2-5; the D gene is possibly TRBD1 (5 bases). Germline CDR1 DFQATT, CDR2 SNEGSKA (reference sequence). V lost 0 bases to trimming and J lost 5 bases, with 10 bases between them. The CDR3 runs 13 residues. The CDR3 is CSARDYRRETQYF. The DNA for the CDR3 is TGCAGTGCTAGAGATTACAGGCGGGAGACCCAGTACTTC.

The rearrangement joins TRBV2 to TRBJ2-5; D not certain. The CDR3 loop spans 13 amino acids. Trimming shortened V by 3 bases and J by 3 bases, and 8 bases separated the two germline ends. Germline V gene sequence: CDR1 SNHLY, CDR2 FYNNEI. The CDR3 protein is CASSDGIEETQYF. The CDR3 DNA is TGTGCCAGCAGTGACGGTATTGAAGAGACCCAGTACTTC.

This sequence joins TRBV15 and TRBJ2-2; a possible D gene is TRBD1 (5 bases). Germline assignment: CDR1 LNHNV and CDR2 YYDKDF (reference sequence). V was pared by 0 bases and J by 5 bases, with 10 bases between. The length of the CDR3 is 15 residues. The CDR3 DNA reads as TGTGCCACCAGCAGAGAAGGGGCAGGGACCGGGGAGCTGTTTTTT. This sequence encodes CATSREGAGTGELFF. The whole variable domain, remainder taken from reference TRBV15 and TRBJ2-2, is DAMVIQNPRYQVTQFGKPVTLSCSQTLNHNVMYWYQQKSSQAPKLLFHYYDKDFNNEADTPDNFQSRRPNTSFCFLDIRSPGLGDTAMYLCATSREGAGTGELFFGEGSRLTVL.

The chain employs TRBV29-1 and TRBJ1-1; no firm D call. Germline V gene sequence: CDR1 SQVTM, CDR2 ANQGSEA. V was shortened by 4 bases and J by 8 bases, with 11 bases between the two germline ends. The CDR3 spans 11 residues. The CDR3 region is CSVVPVPEAFF. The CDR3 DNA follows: TGCAGCGTTGTCCCAGTCCCCGAAGCTTTCTTT.

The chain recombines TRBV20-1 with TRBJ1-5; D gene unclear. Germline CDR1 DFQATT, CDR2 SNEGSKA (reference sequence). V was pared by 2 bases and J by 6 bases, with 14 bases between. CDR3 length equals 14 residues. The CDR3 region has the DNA TGCAGTGCTAGAAGGTCTGTGGGTAGTCAGCCCCAGCATTTT. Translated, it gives CSARRSVGSQPQHF.

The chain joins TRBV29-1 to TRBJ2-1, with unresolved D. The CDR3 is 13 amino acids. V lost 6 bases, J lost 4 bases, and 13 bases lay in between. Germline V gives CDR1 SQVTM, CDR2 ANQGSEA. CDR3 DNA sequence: TGCAGCGTAGAATTCGACACATACAATGAGCAGTTCTTC. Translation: CSVEFDTYNEQFF.

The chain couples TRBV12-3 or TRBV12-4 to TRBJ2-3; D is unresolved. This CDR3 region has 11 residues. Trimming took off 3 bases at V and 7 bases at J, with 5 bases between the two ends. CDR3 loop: CASSFSYTQYF. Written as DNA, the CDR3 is TGTGCCAGCAGTTTTAGCTATACGCAGTATTTT.

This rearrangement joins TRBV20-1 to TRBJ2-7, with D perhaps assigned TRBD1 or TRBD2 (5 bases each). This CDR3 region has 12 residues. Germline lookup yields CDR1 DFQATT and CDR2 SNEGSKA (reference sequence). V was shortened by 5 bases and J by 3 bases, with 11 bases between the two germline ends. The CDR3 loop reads CSAVRGVYEQYV. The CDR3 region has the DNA TGCAGTGCTGTCCGAGGGGTCTACGAGCAGTACGTC.

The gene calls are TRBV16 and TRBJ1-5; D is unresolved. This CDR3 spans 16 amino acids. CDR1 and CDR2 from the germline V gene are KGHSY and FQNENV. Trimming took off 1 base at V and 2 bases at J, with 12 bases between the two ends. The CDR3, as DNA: TGTGCCAGCAGCCAATTATTTACAGAGGGCAATCAGCCCCAGCATTTT. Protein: CASSQLFTEGNQPQHF.

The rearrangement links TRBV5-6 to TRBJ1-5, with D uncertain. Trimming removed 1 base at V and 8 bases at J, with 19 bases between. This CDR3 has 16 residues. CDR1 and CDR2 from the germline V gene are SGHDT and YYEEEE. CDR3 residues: CASSLWAGKESEPQHF. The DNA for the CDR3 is TGTGCCAGCAGCTTGTGGGCGGGAAAAGAGTCGGAGCCCCAGCATTTT.

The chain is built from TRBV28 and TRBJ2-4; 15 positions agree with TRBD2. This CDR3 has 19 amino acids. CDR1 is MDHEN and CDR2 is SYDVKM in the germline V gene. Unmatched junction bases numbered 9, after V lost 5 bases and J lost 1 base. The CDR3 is CASSPRAGLAGGAKNIQYF. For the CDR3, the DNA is TGTGCCAGCAGTCCCCGGGCCGGACTAGCGGGGGGGGCCAAAAACATTCAGTACTTC. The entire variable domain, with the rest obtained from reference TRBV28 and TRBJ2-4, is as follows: DVKVTQSSRYLVKRTGEKVFLECVQDMDHENMFWYRQDPGLGLRLIYFSYDVKMKEKGDIPEGYSVSREKKERFSLILESASTNQTSMYLCASSPRAGLAGGAKNIQYFGAGTRLSVL.

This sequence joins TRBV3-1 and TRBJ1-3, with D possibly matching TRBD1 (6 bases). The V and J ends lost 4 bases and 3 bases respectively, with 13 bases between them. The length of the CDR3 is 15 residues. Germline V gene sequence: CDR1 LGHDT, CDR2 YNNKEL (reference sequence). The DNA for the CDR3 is TGTGCCAGCAGCCCAACAGGGTTGGATGGAAACACCATATATTTT. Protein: CASSPTGLDGNTIYF.

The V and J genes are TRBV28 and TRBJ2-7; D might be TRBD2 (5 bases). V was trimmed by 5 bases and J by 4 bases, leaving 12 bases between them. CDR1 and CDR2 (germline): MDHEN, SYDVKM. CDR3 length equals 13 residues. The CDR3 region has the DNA TGTGCCAGCAGTCCCAGTGAGGGATACGAGCAGTACGTC. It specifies CASSPSEGYEQYV.

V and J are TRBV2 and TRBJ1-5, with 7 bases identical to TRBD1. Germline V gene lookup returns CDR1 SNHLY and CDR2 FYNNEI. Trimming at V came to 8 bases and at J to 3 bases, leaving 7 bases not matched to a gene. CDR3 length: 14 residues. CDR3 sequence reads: CASGHRGNNQPQHF. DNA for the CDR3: TGTGCCAGCGGCCACAGGGGTAACAATCAGCCCCAGCATTTT.

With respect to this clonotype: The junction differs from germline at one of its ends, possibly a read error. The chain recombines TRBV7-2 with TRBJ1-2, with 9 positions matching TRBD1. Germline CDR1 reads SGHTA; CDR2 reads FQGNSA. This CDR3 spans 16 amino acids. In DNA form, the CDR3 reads TGTGCCAGCAGTTTAGGGGGACAGGGATATAACTATGGCTACACCTTC. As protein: CASSLGGQGYNYGYTF.